The clone carrying this T cell receptor (beta chain) was recorded at least ten times. V was clipped by 4 bases and J by 4 bases, with 13 bases between them. The CDR3 is made up of 14 amino acids. Germline CDR1 is LGHDT and CDR2 is YNNKEL (reference sequence). This sample was taken from a study of neurological immune-mediated disorders. Stored at -80 C, 2 million PBMCs were the source of the unsorted libraries. In TCRdb, the 5' RACE reads were re-called with MiXCR into one record per CDR3 protein. The data contain roughly 89,000 distinct CDR3 sequences, about 2.5% of them singletons. The source of this sequence is a woman in her 30s with multiple sclerosis. This sequence joins TRBV3-1 and TRBJ1-2; D gene unclear. Sample: PBMCs. CDR3 bases: TGTGCCAGCAGCCCCCGGGGAATCATCTATGGCTACACCTTC. Protein product: CASSPRGIIYGYTF.